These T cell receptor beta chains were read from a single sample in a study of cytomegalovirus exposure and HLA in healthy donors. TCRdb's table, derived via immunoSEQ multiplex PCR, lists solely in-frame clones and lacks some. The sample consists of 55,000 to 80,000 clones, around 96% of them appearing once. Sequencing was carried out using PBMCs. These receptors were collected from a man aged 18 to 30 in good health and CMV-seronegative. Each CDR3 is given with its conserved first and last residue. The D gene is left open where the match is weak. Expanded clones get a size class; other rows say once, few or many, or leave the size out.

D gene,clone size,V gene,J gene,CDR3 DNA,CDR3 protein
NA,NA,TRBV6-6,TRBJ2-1,TGTGCCAGCGCACTTGGATGGCAGGACTACAATGAGCAGTTCTTC,CASALGWQDYNEQFF
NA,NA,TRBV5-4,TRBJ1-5,TGTGCCAGCAGCTTGGGGGGGGACCGGGGGCCCCAGCATTTT,CASSLGGDRGPQHF
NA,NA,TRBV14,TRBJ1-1,TGTGCCAGCAGCCCCGACAGTTTCACTGAAGCTTTCTTT,CASSPDSFTEAFF
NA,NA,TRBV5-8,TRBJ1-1,TGTGCCAGCAGCTTAGCACCACTTGAAGCTTTCTTT,CASSLAPLEAFF
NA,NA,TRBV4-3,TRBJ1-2,TGCGCCAGCAGCCAAGATCCATCAGGGTTGAACTATGGCTACACCTTC,CASSQDPSGLNYGYTF
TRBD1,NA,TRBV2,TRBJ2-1,TGTGCCAGCAGTCCCAACACCGGGACAGGGCGCAATGAGCAGTTCTTC,CASSPNTGTGRNEQFF
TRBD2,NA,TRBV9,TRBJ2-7,TGTGCCAGCAGCGTCGGGACTAGCGGGGGCTACGAGCAGTACTTC,CASSVGTSGGYEQYF
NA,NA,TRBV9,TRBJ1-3,TGTGCCAGCACAGGGGAAACTGGAAACACCATATATTTT,CASTGETGNTIYF
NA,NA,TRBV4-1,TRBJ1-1,TGCGCCAGCAGCCAAGCTTCGGGAAACACTGAAGCTTTCTTT,CASSQASGNTEAFF
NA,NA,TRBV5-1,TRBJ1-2,TGCGCCAGCAGCTCCTCCAGGCCCACTGGCTACACCTTC,CASSSSRPTGYTF
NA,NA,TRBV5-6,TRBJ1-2,TGTGCCAGCAGCTTAGACAGGACAAACTATGGCTACACCTTC,CASSLDRTNYGYTF
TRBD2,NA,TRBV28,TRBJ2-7,TGTGCCAGCAGTTTATCCAGTCCGGGGGGAAGAGGGTACTTC,CASSLSSPGGRGYF
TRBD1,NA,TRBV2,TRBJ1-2,TGTGCCAGCAGCCTGGACAGGGGGCCAAGAGGCTACACCTTC,CASSLDRGPRGYTF
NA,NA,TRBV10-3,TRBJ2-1,TGTGCCATCAGTGAGTCAGGAGGGTCCAGCTCCTACAATGAGCAGTTCTTC,CAISESGGSSSYNEQFF
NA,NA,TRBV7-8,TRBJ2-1,TGTGCCAGCGGTGTAGGACTCGACAATGAGCAGTTCTTC,CASGVGLDNEQFF
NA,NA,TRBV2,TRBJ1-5,TGTGCCAGCAGTAGGGACTCCAATAGCAATCAGCCCCAGCATTTT,CASSRDSNSNQPQHF
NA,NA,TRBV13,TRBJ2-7,TGTGCCAGCAGCCAGGGCCCCCGGCGCAACGAGCAGTACTTC,CASSQGPRRNEQYF
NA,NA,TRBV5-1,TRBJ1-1,TGCGCCAGCAGCTCGGGAGGGGCGGCGAACACTGAAGCTTTCTTT,CASSSGGAANTEAFF
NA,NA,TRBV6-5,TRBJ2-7,TGTGCCAGCAGTTACTTCCGGGGGTACGAGCAGTACTTC,CASSYFRGYEQYF
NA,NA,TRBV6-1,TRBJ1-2,TGTGCCAGCAGTGATTCGGGGGCTAACTATGGCTACACCTTC,CASSDSGANYGYTF
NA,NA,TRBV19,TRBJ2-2,TGTGCCAGTAGTATAGTCCCAACCGGGGAGCTGTTTTTT,CASSIVPTGELFF
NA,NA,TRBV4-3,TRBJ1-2,TGCGCCAGCAGCCAAGATTTAGCCTTACCTATCTATGGCTACACCTTC,CASSQDLALPIYGYTF
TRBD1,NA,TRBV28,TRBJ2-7,TGTGCCAGCACTGGGACAGTGATGATGGGGGAGCAGTACTTC,CASTGTVMMGEQYF
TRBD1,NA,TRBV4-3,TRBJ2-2,TGCGCCAGCAGCCAAGAGGGGACAGGGGGCCACGGGGAGCTGTTTTTT,CASSQEGTGGHGELFF
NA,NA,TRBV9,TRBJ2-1,TGTGCCAGCAGCGTAGGCGGGGGCCCTTACAATGAGCAGTTCTTC,CASSVGGGPYNEQFF
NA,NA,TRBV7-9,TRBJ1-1,TGTGCCAGCATCGCAGGGAACACTGAAGCTTTCTTT,CASIAGNTEAFF
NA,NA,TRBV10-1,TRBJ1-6,TGCGCCAGCAGTGAGTCGATGGTTCGAAACAGGGCTATTAGGTCCCTCCACTTT,CASSESMVRNRAIRSLHF
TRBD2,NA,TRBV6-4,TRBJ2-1,TGTGCCAGCAGATCGCTGGCGGGGGGCTCCTACAATGAGCAGTTCTTC,CASRSLAGGSYNEQFF
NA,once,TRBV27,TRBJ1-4,TGTGCCAGCAGTCCCCTTGGGGCAGTAACTAATGAAAAACTGTTTTTT,CASSPLGAVTNEKLFF
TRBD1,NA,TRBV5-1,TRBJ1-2,TGCGCCAGCAGCTTGGACGGGACAGGGGATAACTATGGCTACACCTTC,CASSLDGTGDNYGYTF
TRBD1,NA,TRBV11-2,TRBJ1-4,TGTGCCAGCAGCTTGACAGGGTATCGTGAAAAACTGTTTTTT,CASSLTGYREKLFF
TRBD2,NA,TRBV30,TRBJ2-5,TGTGCCATTAGCGGGGCAACCCGAGAGACCCAGTACTTC,CAISGATRETQYF
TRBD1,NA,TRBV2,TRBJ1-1,TGTGCCAGCCGGGACAGGGCTCTCACTGAAGCTTTCTTT,CASRDRALTEAFF
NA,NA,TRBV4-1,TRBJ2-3,TGCGCCAGCAGCCAAGTTGCGGATACGCAGTATTTT,CASSQVADTQYF
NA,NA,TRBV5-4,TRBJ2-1,TGTGCCAGCAGCTGGGGGGATTTCCTTGATGAGCAGTTCTTC,CASSWGDFLDEQFF
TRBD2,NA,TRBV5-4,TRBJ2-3,TGTGCCAGCAGCTTCGCGGGGGGAAGCACAGATACGCAGTATTTT,CASSFAGGSTDTQYF
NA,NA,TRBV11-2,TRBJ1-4,TGTGCCAGCTCCGGACAGACGTATGAAAAACTGTTTTTT,CASSGQTYEKLFF
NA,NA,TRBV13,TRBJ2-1,TGTGCCAGCAGCTTATGGCAGGGACTGAACAATGAGCAGTTCTTC,CASSLWQGLNNEQFF
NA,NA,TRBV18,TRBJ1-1,TGTGCCAGCTCACCGCTAAAAACAGGGAGCACTGAAGCTTTCTTT,CASSPLKTGSTEAFF
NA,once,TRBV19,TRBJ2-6,TGTGCCTCCAGGGGAGCCTCTGGGGCCAACGTCCTGACTTTC,CASRGASGANVLTF
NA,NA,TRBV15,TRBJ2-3,TGTGCCACCAGCGACAGGAGTGGCACAGATACGCAGTATTTT,CATSDRSGTDTQYF
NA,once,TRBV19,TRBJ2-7,TGTGCCAGTAGGATACCAGGGGACTACGAGCAGTACTTC,CASRIPGDYEQYF
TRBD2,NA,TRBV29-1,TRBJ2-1,TGCAGCGTTGTAGAAAGCGGGGGGTATAAATCCTACAATGAGCAGTTCTTC,CSVVESGGYKSYNEQFF
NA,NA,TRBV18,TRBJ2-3,TGTGCCAGCTCACCACTTTCAGGCACCGATACGCAGTATTTT,CASSPLSGTDTQYF
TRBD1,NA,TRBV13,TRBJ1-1,TGTGCCAGCAGCTGGGACAGGGGGACTCGCGATGAAGCTTTCTTT,CASSWDRGTRDEAFF
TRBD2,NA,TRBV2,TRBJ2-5,TGTGCCAGCAGTTGGACTAGCGGGGGGGCTAGGGCAGAGACCCAGTACTTC,CASSWTSGGARAETQYF
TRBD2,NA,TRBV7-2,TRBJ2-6,TGTGCCAGCAGCTTAGAGGGACGGGGGGCTGGGGCCAACGTCCTGACTTTC,CASSLEGRGAGANVLTF
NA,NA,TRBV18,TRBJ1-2,TGTGCCAGCTCACCATTCGATAACTCGCCGCATGGCTACACCTTC,CASSPFDNSPHGYTF
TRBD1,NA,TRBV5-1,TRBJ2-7,TGCGCCAGCAGCCCCCGACAGGGGGTTCCCTACGAGCAGTACTTC,CASSPRQGVPYEQYF
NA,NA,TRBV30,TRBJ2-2,TGTGCCGGGTTCGGGACTCCCGGGGCCGGGGAGCTGTTTTTT,CAGFGTPGAGELFF
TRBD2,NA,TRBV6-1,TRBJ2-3,TGTGCCAGCAGTGACGGACTAGCACGGGATAATACAGATACGCAGTATTTT,CASSDGLARDNTDTQYF
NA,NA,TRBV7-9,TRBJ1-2,TGTGCCAGCAGCTTAACAGGGCCCTATGGCTACACCTTC,CASSLTGPYGYTF
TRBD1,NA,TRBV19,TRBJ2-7,TGTGCCAGTCGAATGTCGGGACAGACGCGAGACTACGAGCAGTACTTC,CASRMSGQTRDYEQYF
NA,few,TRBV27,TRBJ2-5,TGTGCCAGCAGCCCAACACAGGGCTCCGGGACCCAGTACTTC,CASSPTQGSGTQYF